One sample yielded the 29 T cell receptor beta chains listed below, sequenced in a study of blood T cell repertoires in COVID-19. Only in-frame clones appear in the TCRdb table, and some are missing; sequencing was by immunoSEQ multiplex PCR. Of 99,000 or so clones in the sample, around nine tenths were seen once. The sequenced sample was peripheral blood. These receptors were obtained from a human donor in a cohort sampled during active COVID-19.

The V and J genes are TRBV5-1 and TRBJ1-1; 7 bases map to TRBD1. Per the germline V gene, CDR1 is SGHRS and CDR2 is YFSETQ. After removal of 4 bases from V and 5 bases from J, the junction contained 8 bases not matched to a gene. The CDR3 has 14 amino acids. Here the CDR3 DNA reads TGCGCCAGCAGCGGGACAAACAGGGGAACTGAAGCTTTCTTT. Amino acid sequence: CASSGTNRGTEAFF.

The chain has TRBV18 and TRBJ1-1; 7 nucleotides agree with TRBD1. V trimming: 2 bases; J trimming: 3 bases; junction bases outside the gene matches: 0. The CDR3 runs to 13 residues. Germline CDR1 and CDR2: KGHSH and LQKENI. CDR3 DNA: TGTGCCAGCTCACCAACAGGGGACACTGAAGCTTTCTTT. Its protein product is CASSPTGDTEAFF.

The V gene is TRBV7-2, the J gene TRBJ1-6, with 9 bases identical to TRBD1. With V trimmed by 2 bases and J by 10 bases, 6 bases remained unmatched. From germline, CDR1 is SGHTA and CDR2 FQGNSA. This CDR3 has 15 amino acids. CDR3 nucleotides: TGTGCCAGCAGCTTAACCGGACAGGGGAGGTCACCCCTCCACTTT. Protein product: CASSLTGQGRSPLHF.

V and J are TRBV5-1 and TRBJ2-3; D may be TRBD1 (5 bases). Deletions cut 4 bases from V and 0 bases from J, with 12 bases between. The CDR3 totals 15 residues. CDR1 and CDR2 from the germline V gene are SGHRS and YFSETQ. CDR3 in amino acids: CASSERTFSTDTQYF. DNA of the CDR3: TGCGCCAGCAGCGAACGGACATTTAGCACAGATACGCAGTATTTT.

The chain carries TRBV6-6 and TRBJ2-3, with TRBD2 matching 7 bases. CDR1 is MNHNY, CDR2 SVGAGI, per germline (reference sequence). J was trimmed by 2 bases and V by 7 bases; bases with no gene match: 12. The CDR3 totals 16 residues. CDR3 DNA sequence: TGTGCCAGCATTACAAACCCAGCGGGGCTCACAGATACGCAGTATTTT. Its protein is CASITNPAGLTDTQYF.

The chain links TRBV2 to TRBJ1-1; D is unresolved. The CDR3 length is 14 residues. Trimming shortened V by 7 bases and J by 0 bases, and 12 bases separated the two germline ends. The germline V gene encodes CDR1 SNHLY and CDR2 FYNNEI. CDR3 DNA sequence: TGTGCCAGCAAGCACCGGCGGATGAACACTGAAGCTTTCTTT. This encodes CASKHRRMNTEAFF. The complete variable domain, with remaining parts taken from reference TRBV2 and TRBJ1-1, reads EPEVTQTPSHQVTQMGQEVILRCVPISNHLYFYWYRQILGQKVEFLVSFYNNEISEKSEIFDDQFSVERPDGSNFTLKIRSTKLEDSAMYFCASKHRRMNTEAFFGQGTRLTVV.

The table lists this clone with a count of one. V gene TRBV25-1 combines with J gene TRBJ1-2; perhaps TRBD1 as D (5 bases). CDR3 length: 14 residues. Germline lookup yields CDR1 MGHDK and CDR2 SYGVNS. Trimming stripped 1 base from V and 3 bases from J, with 9 bases between. This CDR3 reads CASSEWGGDYGYTF. The CDR3 coding sequence is TGTGCCAGCAGTGAATGGGGCGGGGACTATGGCTACACCTTC.

The chain is built from TRBV2 and TRBJ1-4; D is unresolved. V lost 6 bases and J lost 5, with 13 bases in between. Germline V lookup: CDR1 SNHLY, CDR2 FYNNEI. The CDR3 sequence is 14 residues long. The CDR3 coding sequence is TGTGCCAGCAGGGCCCTCAATGTGAATGAAAAACTGTTTTTT. This sequence encodes CASRALNVNEKLFF. Looking up the rest from reference TRBV2 and TRBJ1-4 gives the full variable domain: EPEVTQTPSHQVTQMGQEVILRCVPISNHLYFYWYRQILGQKVEFLVSFYNNEISEKSEIFDDQFSVERPDGSNFTLKIRSTKLEDSAMYFCASRALNVNEKLFFGSGTQLSVL.

The J gene is TRBJ2-7, the V gene TRBV11-3; maybe TRBD2 (7 bases). The CDR3 extends over 15 amino acids. Germline V lookup: CDR1 SGHNT, CDR2 YENEEA. Trimming left V 3 bases short and J 4 bases short, with 16 bases between. The CDR3 DNA reads TGTGCCAGCAGCTTTTCGGGGGGCCAGGCGTACGAGCAGTACTTC. As protein: CASSFSGGQAYEQYF.

The gene calls are TRBV28 and TRBJ2-1; D uncertain. Trimming removed 3 bases from V and 0 bases from J, with 6 bases in between. CDR1 and CDR2 from the germline V gene are MDHEN and SYDVKM. The CDR3 has 14 residues. The CDR3 DNA reads as TGTGCCAGCAGTTTGGTTAGCTCCTACAATGAGCAGTTCTTC. Its protein is CASSLVSSYNEQFF.

The chain is built from TRBV6-5 and TRBJ1-3, with D perhaps TRBD1 (5 bases). Trimming removed 7 bases from V and 4 bases from J, with 14 bases in between. From germline, CDR1 is MNHEY and CDR2 SVGAGI. The CDR3 totals 14 residues. The DNA for the CDR3 is TGTGCCAGCAATCAGGGTAATCTGGGAAACACCATATATTTT. It encodes CASNQGNLGNTIYF.

CDR3 amino acids: CASSQVGPGLAGVDTQYF. The CDR3 DNA follows: TGTGCCAGCAGCCAAGTTGGGCCGGGACTAGCGGGAGTAGATACGCAGTATTTT. This chain links TRBV4-2 with TRBJ2-3; 14 positions match TRBD2. The V gene end was trimmed by 1 base and the J gene end by 5 bases; junction bases not matched to a gene: 8. Germline V lookup: CDR1 LGHNA, CDR2 YNFKEQ. This CDR3 has 18 residues.

The chain uses TRBV5-1 and TRBJ1-4, with 9 bases matching TRBD1. The CDR3 sequence is 16 residues long. V dropped 0 bases and J dropped 8; count of bases not matched to a gene: 8. CDR1 is SGHRS, CDR2 YFSETQ, per germline. The CDR3 sequence is CASSLDGGTGREKLFF. CDR3 in DNA: TGCGCCAGCAGCTTGGACGGGGGGACAGGGCGAGAAAAACTGTTTTTT.

V gene TRBV3-1 (or the pseudogene TRBV3-2) combines with J gene TRBJ2-3, with D unresolved. This CDR3 comprises 11 residues. Germline lookup yields CDR1 LGHDT and CDR2 YNNKEL (reference sequence). V was trimmed by 2 bases and J by 6 bases, leaving 3 bases between them. The CDR3 sequence is CASSQSDTQYF. The CDR3 nucleotides are TGTGCCAGCAGCCAATCGGATACGCAGTATTTT.

V is TRBV11-1 and J is TRBJ2-3; 7 bases line up with TRBD1. J was trimmed by 2 bases and V by 8 bases; bases with no gene match: 10. The V gene's germline CDR1 is SGHAT and CDR2 FQDESV (reference sequence). CDR3 length: 15 residues. DNA of the CDR3: TGTGCCAGCGCCCGGGACAGACCTTTCACAGATACGCAGTATTTT. This gives the protein CASARDRPFTDTQYF. The variable domain in full, with the rest retrieved from reference TRBV11-1 and TRBJ2-3, is EAEVAQSPRYKITEKSQAVAFWCDPISGHATLYWYRQILGQGPELLVQFQDESVVDDSQLPKDRFSAERLKGVDSTLKIQPAELGDSAMYLCASARDRPFTDTQYFGPGTRLTVL.

The J gene is TRBJ2-4, the V gene TRBV4-1; 11 bases agree with TRBD2. Germline lookup yields CDR1 MGHRA and CDR2 YSYEKL. The CDR3 consists of 19 residues. The trim removed 8 bases at V and 1 base at J, leaving 16 bases unmatched. CDR3 in amino acids: CASAPTETSGIFAKNIQYF. The CDR3 nucleotides are TGCGCCAGCGCACCGACAGAGACTAGCGGGATTTTTGCCAAAAACATTCAGTACTTC.

The rearrangement uses TRBV4-1 and TRBJ2-2, with TRBD1 matching over 9 bases. This CDR3 is built from 18 residues. The ends lost 3 bases at V and 5 bases at J; junction bases unmatched: 13. The germline V gene has CDR1 MGHRA and CDR2 YSYEKL. The CDR3 sequence: CASSHSPKGDRVTGELFF. The CDR3 coding sequence is TGCGCCAGCAGCCACTCTCCTAAGGGGGACAGGGTGACCGGGGAGCTGTTTTTT.

The chain recombines TRBV5-4 with TRBJ2-3, with D uncertain. Germline V gene data show CDR1 as SGHNT and CDR2 as YYREEE (reference sequence). Deletions cut 1 base from V and 3 bases from J, with 9 bases between. CDR3 length equals 14 residues. CDR3 in amino acids: CASSLLPGTDTQYF. The CDR3 bases are TGTGCCAGCAGCTTGCTTCCGGGTACAGATACGCAGTATTTT.

This clone was seen a single time. V usage is TRBV28 and J usage is TRBJ2-5, with 9 bases identical to TRBD1. Trimming removed 6 bases from V and 9 bases from J; junction bases left unmatched: 17. CDR3 length equals 16 residues. Germline lookup yields CDR1 MDHEN and CDR2 SYDVKM. CDR3 residues: CASRRPGQGTSGSQYF. The DNA for the CDR3 is TGTGCCAGCAGGCGTCCGGGACAGGGAACGTCGGGGTCCCAGTACTTC.

This clone was observed a few times. V and J are TRBV4-1 and TRBJ1-5, with D perhaps matching TRBD1 (6 bases). CDR1 is MGHRA and CDR2 is YSYEKL in the germline V gene. V was clipped by 0 bases and J by 4 bases, with 13 bases between them. This CDR3 contains 16 residues. The CDR3 here is CASSQDSSRGNQPQHF. CDR3 nucleotide sequence: TGCGCCAGCAGCCAAGATTCTAGTAGGGGGAATCAGCCCCAGCATTTT.

This clone was counted once. This sequence joins TRBV7-9 and TRBJ1-4, with 8 bases aligning to TRBD1. Per germline, CDR1 SEHNR and CDR2 FQNEAQ (reference sequence). The V segment lost 2 bases and the J segment 5 bases; nucleotides outside the gene matches: 1. The length of the CDR3 is 14 residues. CDR3 coding DNA: TGTGCCAGCAGCTTACGACAGGGGAATGAAAAACTGTTTTTT. Protein product: CASSLRQGNEKLFF.

J is TRBJ1-5 and V is TRBV18; the match to TRBD1 covers 9 bases. V was pared by 0 bases and J by 4 bases, with 1 base of the junction left unmatched. Germline CDR1 KGHSH, CDR2 LQKENI. CDR3 size: 15 residues. The DNA for the CDR3 is TGTGCCAGCTCACCACCCGGGACAGGGAATCAGCCCCAGCATTTT. It yields the protein CASSPPGTGNQPQHF.

This clone was recorded once. CDR3: CASSFTRLRDRGGTGELFF. The CDR3 coding sequence is TGTGCCAGCAGCTTCACCCGCCTGAGAGACAGGGGGGGAACCGGGGAGCTGTTTTTT. The V gene is TRBV7-9, the J gene TRBJ2-2, with TRBD1 matching over 9 bases. Germline V gene sequence: CDR1 SEHNR, CDR2 FQNEAQ (reference sequence). The CDR3 totals 19 residues. V trimming: 3 bases; J trimming: 5 bases; junction bases outside the gene matches: 16.

The chain combines TRBV4-2 with TRBJ2-7; the D is unclear. Trimming took 0 bases from V and 7 from J, leaving 10 bases between them. The CDR3 runs 13 residues. Germline V gives CDR1 LGHNA, CDR2 YNFKEQ. The CDR3 bases are TGTGCCAGCAGCCAAGAAGTAGGCAGGGAGCAGTACTTC. Encoded protein: CASSQEVGREQYF.

This clone was seen a handful of times. The V and J genes are TRBV6-4 and TRBJ2-1; D is perhaps TRBD1 (5 bases). Germline V gene lookup returns CDR1 MRHNA and CDR2 SNTAGT. CDR3 length: 16 residues. Trimming shortened V by 0 bases and J by 6 bases, and 15 bases separated the two germline ends. The CDR3 bases are TGTGCCAGCAGTGACTCCCCTGGGGCAGCAGGCAATGAGCAGTTCTTC. Protein: CASSDSPGAAGNEQFF.

This clone has more than one count but fewer than ten. The CDR3 loop reads CASSPKMLAGAAEQFF. The CDR3 DNA reads TGTGCCAGCAGCCCTAAGATGCTAGCGGGGGCCGCGGAGCAGTTCTTC. This chain links TRBV9 with TRBJ2-1; TRBD2 aligns across 10 bases. Germline V gene sequence: CDR1 SGDLS, CDR2 YYNGEE. The CDR3 consists of 16 residues. Trimming took 4 bases from V and 10 from J; bases not matched to a gene: 14. Drawing the rest from reference TRBV9 and TRBJ2-1, the complete variable domain is DSGVTQTPKHLITATGQRVTLRCSPRSGDLSVYWYQQSLDQGLQFLIQYYNGEERAKGNILERFSAQQFPDLHSELNLSSLELGDSALYFCASSPKMLAGAAEQFFGPGTRLTVL.

This rearrangement joins TRBV9 to TRBJ1-2; perhaps TRBD1 as D (6 bases). The CDR3 sequence is 15 residues long. With 4 bases removed from V and 7 bases from J, the gap between germline ends came to 20 bases. The germline V gene has CDR1 SGDLS and CDR2 YYNGEE. In DNA form, the CDR3 reads TGTGCCAGCAGCCAAGGGGGTATCCGAGGCCGTGGCTACACCTTC. This codes for CASSQGGIRGRGYTF.

V and J are TRBV25-1 and TRBJ2-1; D might be TRBD1 (5 bases). The CDR3 contains 11 residues. The germline V gene has CDR1 MGHDK and CDR2 SYGVNS. Trimming shortened V by 3 bases and J by 9 bases, and 6 bases separated the two germline ends. This chain's CDR3 is CASSDRGEQFF. DNA of the CDR3: TGTGCCAGCAGTGATAGGGGTGAGCAGTTCTTC.

The sample holds a few counts of this clone. V is TRBV6-5 and J is TRBJ2-2; TRBD2 might be the D (6 bases). The CDR3 has 15 residues. Trimming cost V 6 bases and J 4 bases, with 15 bases left between them. CDR1 is MNHEY and CDR2 is SVGAGI in the germline V gene. The chain's CDR3 is CASRAIGGLTGELFF. The CDR3 bases are TGTGCCAGCAGGGCCATCGGGGGTCTCACCGGGGAGCTGTTTTTT.